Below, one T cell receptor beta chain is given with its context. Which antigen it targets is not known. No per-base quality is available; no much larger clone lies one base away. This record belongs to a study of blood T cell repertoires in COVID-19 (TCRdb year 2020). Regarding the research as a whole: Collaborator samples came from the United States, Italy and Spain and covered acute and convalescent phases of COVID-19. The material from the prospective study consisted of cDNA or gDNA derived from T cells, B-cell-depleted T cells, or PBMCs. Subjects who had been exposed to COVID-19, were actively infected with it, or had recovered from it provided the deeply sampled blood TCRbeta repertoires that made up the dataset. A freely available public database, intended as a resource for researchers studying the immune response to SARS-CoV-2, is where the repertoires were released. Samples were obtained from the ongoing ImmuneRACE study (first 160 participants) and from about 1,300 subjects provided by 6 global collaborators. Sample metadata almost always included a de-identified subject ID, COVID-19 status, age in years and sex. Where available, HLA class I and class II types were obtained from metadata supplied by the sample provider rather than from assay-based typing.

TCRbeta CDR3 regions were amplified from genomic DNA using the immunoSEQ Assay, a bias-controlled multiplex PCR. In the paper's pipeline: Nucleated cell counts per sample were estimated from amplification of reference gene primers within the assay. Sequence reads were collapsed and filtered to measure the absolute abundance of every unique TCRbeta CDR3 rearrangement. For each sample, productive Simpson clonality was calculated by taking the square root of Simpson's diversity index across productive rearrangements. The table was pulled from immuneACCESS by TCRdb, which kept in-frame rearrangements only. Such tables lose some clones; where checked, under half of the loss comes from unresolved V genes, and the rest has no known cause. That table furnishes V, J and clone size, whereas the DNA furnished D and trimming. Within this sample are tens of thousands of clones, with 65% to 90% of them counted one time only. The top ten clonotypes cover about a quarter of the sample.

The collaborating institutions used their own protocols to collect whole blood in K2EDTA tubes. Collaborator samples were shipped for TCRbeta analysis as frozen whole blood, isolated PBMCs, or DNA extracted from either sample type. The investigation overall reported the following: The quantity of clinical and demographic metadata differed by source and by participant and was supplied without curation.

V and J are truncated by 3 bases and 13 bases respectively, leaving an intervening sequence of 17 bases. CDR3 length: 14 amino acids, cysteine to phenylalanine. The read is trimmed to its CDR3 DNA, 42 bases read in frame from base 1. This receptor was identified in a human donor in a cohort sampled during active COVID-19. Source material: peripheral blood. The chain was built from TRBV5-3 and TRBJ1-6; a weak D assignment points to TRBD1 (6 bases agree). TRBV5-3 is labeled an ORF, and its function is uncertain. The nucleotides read TGTGCCAGAAGCTCCTGGGGGCCCTCCCCGCCCCTCCACTTT. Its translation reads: CARSSWGPSPPLHF.